The 31 T cell receptor beta chains in this list originate from one sample, sequenced in a study of shared clonotypes between healthy human individuals (TCRdb year 2020). Library preparation was by the immunoSEQ multiplex PCR assay. TCRdb's version of the immuneACCESS table is confined to in-frame rearrangements and falls short of the full clone set. An unresolved V gene accounts for under half of the shortfall where checked; the remainder is of unknown origin. The sample yields hundreds of thousands of clones; roughly 79% were counted once. Clones ranked in the top ten supply around 13% of the sample. The sequenced sample was PBMCs. The receptors shown here come from a woman aged 40 to 55 in good health. Some clones in this sample may be carry-over from other donors' samples.

This clone showed up many times. Other DNA sequences within the sample encode an identical CDR3. This chain links TRBV18 with TRBJ2-5; TRBD2 might be the D (6 bases). The ends were cut back, 2 bases at V and 5 bases at J, with 12 bases in the middle. This CDR3 spans 14 amino acids. Germline V gene data show CDR1 as KGHSH and CDR2 as LQKENI. The CDR3: CASSPGTSRETQYF. The CDR3, as DNA: TGTGCCAGCTCACCAGGGACTTCTCGGGAGACCCAGTACTTC.

The V call is TRBV30, the J call TRBJ2-1; tentative D call: TRBD2 (5 bases). CDR3 length: 12 amino acids. Trimming removed 1 base at V and 10 bases at J, with 11 bases between. Germline-derived CDR1 and CDR2 are GTSNPN and SVGIG (reference sequence). The CDR3 DNA reads as TGTGCCTGGAGTGCGTCTAAGCGGGAGCAGTTCTTC. This gives the protein CAWSASKREQFF.

V and J are TRBV15 and TRBJ1-2, with 8 bases identical to TRBD1. The CDR3 runs 15 residues. In germline, CDR1 is LNHNV, CDR2 YYDKDF (reference sequence). J gave up 7 bases and V 2 bases, and 9 bases lay outside the gene matches. The DNA for the CDR3 is TGTGCCACCAGCAGAATAGACAGGGGATTCGGTGGCTACACCTTC. Protein: CATSRIDRGFGGYTF.

V gene TRBV5-1 combines with J gene TRBJ2-1, with TRBD2 matching 10 bases. This CDR3 is built from 16 residues. Germline V gene lookup returns CDR1 SGHRS and CDR2 YFSETQ. V shed 7 bases and J 4 bases; nucleotides not matched to a gene: 11. The CDR3 here is CASAADRAGGYNEQFF. CDR3 nucleotides: TGCGCCAGCGCCGCCGACCGAGCGGGAGGGTACAATGAGCAGTTCTTC. Full variable domain (remainder filled in from reference TRBV5-1 and TRBJ2-1): KAGVTQTPRYLIKTRGQQVTLSCSPISGHRSVSWYQQTPGQGLQFLFEYFSETQRNKGNFPGRFSGRQFSNSRSEMNVSTLELGDSALYLCASAADRAGGYNEQFFGPGTRLTVL.

This clone occurred a few times. This specimen includes other DNA sequences encoding the same CDR3. The chain uses TRBV11-2 and TRBJ2-1, with 11 bases matching TRBD2. This CDR3 is 16 amino acids long. Germline CDR1 and CDR2: SGHAT and FQNNGV. V trimming: 4 bases; J trimming: 0 bases; junction bases outside the gene matches: 2. The CDR3 loop reads CASSSTSGSSYNEQFF. The DNA for the CDR3 is TGTGCCAGCAGCTCAACTAGCGGGAGCTCCTACAATGAGCAGTTCTTC.

V usage is TRBV9 and J usage is TRBJ1-2, with D possibly matching TRBD1 (6 bases). The germline gives CDR1 SGDLS, CDR2 YYNGEE. The V and J ends lost 0 bases and 4 bases respectively, with 10 bases between them. The CDR3 is 14 amino acids. In DNA, the CDR3 is TGTGCCAGCAGCGTAGCAGCCAGGGGCTATGGCTACACCTTC. Protein product: CASSVAARGYGYTF. Supplemented by reference TRBV9 and TRBJ1-2, the full variable domain reads DSGVTQTPKHLITATGQRVTLRCSPRSGDLSVYWYQQSLDQGLQFLIQYYNGEERAKGNILERFSAQQFPDLHSELNLSSLELGDSALYFCASSVAARGYGYTFGSGTRLTVV.

The chain joins TRBV5-4 to TRBJ2-3; 10 bases align to TRBD1. V was clipped by 4 bases and J by 2 bases; unmatched bases: 4. There are 15 residues in the CDR3. Looked up from germline, CDR1 is SGHNT and CDR2 is YYREEE (reference sequence). The CDR3 nucleotides read TGTGCCAGCAGCCCGGGACAGGGGTTCACAGATACGCAGTATTTT. It encodes CASSPGQGFTDTQYF.

The V gene is TRBV5-1, the J gene TRBJ1-4; D unresolved. Germline V gene sequence: CDR1 SGHRS, CDR2 YFSETQ. The CDR3 sequence is 17 residues long. V lost 0 bases to trimming and J lost 0 bases, with 12 bases between them. The chain's CDR3 is CASSLGQTSATNEKLFF. The CDR3 region has the DNA TGCGCCAGCAGCTTGGGGCAGACGAGCGCAACTAATGAAAAACTGTTTTTT.

The gene calls are TRBV29-1 and TRBJ2-4; possibly TRBD2 for D (5 bases). CDR3 size: 12 residues. From germline, CDR1 is SQVTM and CDR2 ANQGSEA. In DNA, the CDR3 is TGCAGGGGAGTCGGGATGAAAAACATTCAGTACTTC. Amino acid sequence: CRGVGMKNIQYF.

The genes are TRBV6-1 and TRBJ1-5; D gene unclear. The V gene lost 8 bases and the J gene lost 5 bases, with 13 bases spanning the gap. Germline CDR1 MNHNS, CDR2 SASEGT. This CDR3 comprises 13 residues. The CDR3, as DNA: TGTGCCAGCGGCTCGAGGTGGGATCAGCCCCAGCATTTT. Translated, it gives CASGSRWDQPQHF.

This chain uses TRBV7-9 with TRBJ1-4, with 10 nucleotides matching TRBD1. The V and J ends lost 4 bases and 5 bases, in that order; junction bases with no gene match: 1. The CDR3 has 14 amino acids. Germline-derived CDR1 and CDR2 are SEHNR and FQNEAQ (reference sequence). CDR3 in amino acids: CASSWGQGNEKLFF. Written as DNA, the CDR3 is TGTGCCAGCAGCTGGGGACAGGGGAATGAAAAACTGTTTTTT.

The chain employs TRBV5-1 and TRBJ2-3, with unresolved D. The length of the CDR3 is 12 residues. Trimming took off 2 bases at V and 3 bases at J, with 4 bases between the two ends. The germline V gene encodes CDR1 SGHRS and CDR2 YFSETQ. CDR3 loop: CASSFYTDTQYF. CDR3 nucleotides: TGCGCCAGCAGCTTTTATACAGATACGCAGTATTTT.

The chain combines TRBV28 with TRBJ1-5, with D possibly being TRBD1 (5 bases). CDR1 MDHEN and CDR2 SYDVKM come from the germline V gene. With 4 bases removed from V and 7 bases from J, the gap between germline ends came to 14 bases. The CDR3 length is 14 residues. The CDR3 region is CASSSLGVGQPQHF. The CDR3, as DNA: TGTGCCAGCAGTTCCCTGGGGGTCGGACAGCCCCAGCATTTT.

The chain uses TRBV10-3 and TRBJ2-7; TRBD2 is a possible D gene (5 bases). Per germline, CDR1 ENHRY and CDR2 SYGVKD. The CDR3 runs to 15 residues. Trimming took 2 bases from V and 5 from J, leaving 16 bases between them. Here the CDR3 reads CAISEGQALLDEQYF. The DNA for the CDR3 is TGTGCCATCAGTGAGGGGCAGGCACTACTAGACGAGCAGTACTTC.

The chain has TRBV27 and TRBJ1-2; 7 nucleotides match TRBD1. There are 16 residues in the CDR3. Trimming cost V 3 bases and J 3 bases; bases outside gene matches: 10. Looked up from germline, CDR1 is MNHEY and CDR2 is SMNVEV (reference sequence). The CDR3 coding sequence is TGTGCCAGCAGTTTTGACAGGGCGAGGGGGTACTATGGCTACACCTTC. It is translated as CASSFDRARGYYGYTF.

The chain employs TRBV30 and TRBJ2-7; the match to TRBD2 covers 8 bases. Germline V CDR1 and CDR2: GTSNPN, SVGIG (reference sequence). The CDR3 has 14 residues. The trim removed 3 bases at V and 0 bases at J, leaving 4 bases unmatched. CDR3 DNA: TGTGCCTGGAGCGGGAGGGGGTTCTCCTACGAGCAGTACTTC. It encodes CAWSGRGFSYEQYF. Variable domain in full (rest from reference TRBV30 and TRBJ2-7): SQTIHQWPATLVQPVGSPLSLECTVEGTSNPNLYWYRQAAGRGLQLLFYSVGIGQISSEVPQNLSASRPQDRQFILSSKKLLLSDSGFYLCAWSGRGFSYEQYFGPGTRLTVT.

There are a few counts of this clone. This chain uses TRBV7-2 with TRBJ2-2; D unclear. The CDR3 contains 14 residues. The V end was cut by 4 bases, the J end by 4 bases, with 10 bases between. Per the germline V gene, CDR1 is SGHTA and CDR2 is FQGNSA. The CDR3, as DNA: TGTGCCAGCAGCTCAGGAGCAGCCACCGGGGAGCTGTTTTTT. Translation: CASSSGAATGELFF.

The chain is built from TRBV5-4 and TRBJ2-2; 15 bases fit TRBD2. Germline values: CDR1 SGHNT, CDR2 YYREEE (reference sequence). V lost 4 bases and J lost 5; bases outside the gene matches: 9. This CDR3 comprises 18 residues. DNA for the CDR3: TGTGCCAGCAGCAGCGGACTAGCGGGAGGGCCCGGAACCGGGGAGCTGTTTTTT. Translation: CASSSGLAGGPGTGELFF. Filled out from reference TRBV5-4 and TRBJ2-2, the complete variable domain reads ETGVTQSPTHLIKTRGQQVTLRCSSQSGHNTVSWYQQALGQGPQFIFQYYREEENGRGNFPPRFSGLQFPNYSSELNVNALELDDSALYLCASSSGLAGGPGTGELFFGEGSRLTVL.

The chain combines TRBV7-2 with TRBJ2-5; D is unresolved. There are 15 residues in the CDR3. Looked up from germline, CDR1 is SGHTA and CDR2 is FQGNSA. V shed 1 base and J shed 1 base, with 10 bases lying between them. This chain's CDR3 is CASSLEPRFQETQYF. CDR3 DNA sequence: TGTGCCAGCAGCTTAGAGCCGCGGTTCCAAGAGACCCAGTACTTC.

This chain links TRBV30 with TRBJ2-7; no clear D. V was trimmed by 5 bases and J by 1 base, leaving 6 bases between them. The CDR3 spans 11 residues. In germline, CDR1 is GTSNPN, CDR2 SVGIG (reference sequence). The CDR3 sequence is CAWGKSYEQYF. The CDR3 region has the DNA TGTGCCTGGGGGAAGTCCTACGAGCAGTACTTC.

This clone has more than one count but fewer than ten. The DNA of the CDR3 is TGTGCCAGCAGCGTGGGACAGGATAATGAAAAACTGTTTTTT. This translates into CASSVGQDNEKLFF. The V and J genes are TRBV7-6 and TRBJ1-4, with 8 bases lining up with TRBD1. The CDR3 sequence is 14 residues long. Per the germline V gene, CDR1 is SGHVS and CDR2 is FNYEAQ. V shed 5 bases, J shed 4 bases, and the junction held 3 bases outside the gene matches. The full variable domain, completed using reference TRBV7-6 and TRBJ1-4, is GAGVSQSPRYKVTKRGQDVALRCDPISGHVSLYWYRQALGQGPEFLTYFNYEAQQDKSGLPNDRFSAERPEGSISTLTIQRTEQRDSAMYRCASSVGQDNEKLFFGSGTQLSVL.

This chain connects TRBV10-3 to TRBJ2-3; D is ambiguous. CDR3 length: 13 residues. Germline CDR1 reads ENHRY; CDR2 reads SYGVKD. Trimming took 6 bases from V and 0 from J, leaving 7 bases between them. The CDR3 region is CAIREDSTDTQYF. DNA of the CDR3: TGTGCCATCAGAGAGGACAGCACAGATACGCAGTATTTT.

The chain recombines TRBV10-3 with TRBJ2-5; no reliable D call. Germline V gene sequence: CDR1 ENHRY, CDR2 SYGVKD. V was pared by 3 bases and J by 5 bases, with 10 bases between. The CDR3 loop spans 13 amino acids. CDR3 coding DNA: TGTGCCATCAGTGATCTACAGCTGGAGACCCAGTACTTC. It yields the protein CAISDLQLETQYF.

About this clone: The identical CDR3 is also encoded by other nucleotide sequences in the sample. This chain uses TRBV2 with TRBJ2-7; D unresolved. The length of the CDR3 is 11 residues. In germline, CDR1 is SNHLY, CDR2 FYNNEI. Deletions cut 3 bases from V and 6 bases from J, with 6 bases between. CDR3: CASSDPGEQYF. CDR3 in DNA: TGTGCCAGCAGTGACCCCGGCGAGCAGTACTTC.

This sequence joins TRBV2 and TRBJ2-1; TRBD1 agrees at 8 bases. There are 12 residues in the CDR3. J lost 9 bases, V lost 6 bases, and 4 bases had no gene match. The germline gives CDR1 SNHLY, CDR2 FYNNEI. The CDR3 loop reads CASRDRVGEQFF. The DNA for the CDR3 is TGTGCCAGCAGGGACAGGGTGGGTGAGCAGTTCTTC.

The chain carries TRBV4-1 and TRBJ2-2; 13 nucleotides match TRBD2. The CDR3 has 20 residues. Germline V CDR1 and CDR2: MGHRA, YSYEKL. V lost 0 bases to trimming and J lost 8 bases; unmatched junction nucleotides: 15. CDR3 region: CASSQDRGLGLTSGRGELFF. As DNA, the CDR3 is TGCGCCAGCAGCCAAGATCGGGGCTTAGGGTTGACTAGCGGGAGGGGGGAGCTGTTTTTT.

With regard to this clone: The same CDR3 arises from other DNA sequences in this sample as well. The CDR3 DNA is TGTGCCAGCAGCTTAAGGGTAGGGGAGCTGTTTTTT. This translates into CASSLRVGELFF. The chain recombines TRBV7-9 with TRBJ2-2; D unclear. Trimming left V 2 bases short and J 8 bases short, with 6 bases between. The CDR3 is 12 residues long. Germline V gives CDR1 SEHNR, CDR2 FQNEAQ (reference sequence).

The genes are TRBV6-5 and TRBJ2-1, with D maybe TRBD2 (6 bases). CDR3 length equals 16 residues. Germline CDR1 is MNHEY and CDR2 is SVGAGI. Trimming removed 0 bases at V and 4 bases at J, with 13 bases between. The CDR3 here is CASSYSRAGTYNEQFF. The CDR3 coding sequence is TGTGCCAGCAGTTACTCGAGAGCGGGTACTTACAATGAGCAGTTCTTC.

Written as DNA, the CDR3 is TGTGCCAGTAGTATAGATCTATACGGGGCGAACACCGGGGAGCTGTTTTTT. Translation gives CASSIDLYGANTGELFF. V gene TRBV19 combines with J gene TRBJ2-2, with D possibly being TRBD2 (5 bases). The CDR3 length is 17 residues. V dropped 0 bases and J dropped 0 bases, with 11 bases sitting between them. Germline V CDR1 and CDR2: LNHDA, SQIVND (reference sequence).

In DNA form, the CDR3 reads TGTGCCAGCAGTTGGGCTAGTTCGTACAATGAGCAGTTCTTC. Translated, it gives CASSWASSYNEQFF. The chain recombines TRBV2 with TRBJ2-1; D gene ambiguous. Per the germline V gene, CDR1 is SNHLY and CDR2 is FYNNEI. V was cut by 5 bases and J by 4 bases, with 12 bases left in between. The CDR3 is made up of 14 amino acids.

The CDR3 nucleotides read TGCAGCGGGGGGTGGCCCGAGGGGACCCAGTACTTC. Its protein is CSGGWPEGTQYF. The rearrangement links TRBV29-1 to TRBJ2-5, with D perhaps being TRBD1 or TRBD2 (5 bases each). V gave up 7 bases and J gave up 7 bases, with 16 bases separating them. This CDR3 region has 12 residues. Germline V gene lookup returns CDR1 SQVTM and CDR2 ANQGSEA.